The source of this T cell receptor beta chain is a study of beta chain features in type 1 diabetes. Reverse transcribing all isolated RNA meant expressed TCRB transcripts were sequenced. Profiled with immunoSEQ multiplex PCR; TCRdb holds only in-frame clones, not every one. Counted here are about 290,000 clones, approximately 8.1% occurring once; the ten biggest clones make up approximately 1%. The ends were cut back, 6 bases at V and 2 bases at J, with 13 bases in the middle. CDR1 and CDR2 (germline): SGHTA, FQGNSA. The CDR3 runs to 14 residues. This clone was found a few times. This receptor was obtained from a woman between 18 and 29 years old in good health. The sample consisted of central memory CD4+ T cells from blood. This chain joins TRBV7-2 and TRBJ1-1; D might be TRBD1 (5 bases). The CDR3 loop is CASRGGRTNTEAFF. Written as DNA, the CDR3 is TGTGCCAGCAGGGGGGGACGGACAAACACTGAAGCTTTCTTT. Based on the CDR3 plus reference TRBV7-2 and TRBJ1-1, the full variable domain is GAGVSQSPSNKVTEKGKDVELRCDPISGHTALYWYRQSLGQGLEFLIYFQGNSAPDKSGLPSDRFSAERTGGSVSTLTIQRTQQEDSAVYLCASRGGRTNTEAFFGQGTRLTVV.